The entry that follows covers one T cell receptor beta chain sequence. These data are taken from a study of T cell changes during pregnancy in multiple sclerosis. Only in-frame clones appear in the TCRdb table, and some are missing; sequencing was by immunoSEQ multiplex PCR. Here the sample spans around 79,000 clones, 75% to 95% being singletons. This clonotype originated in a female donor with multiple sclerosis, enrolled in a pregnancy study. This specimen was CD4+ T cells from peripheral blood mononuclear cells, taken in the second trimester of pregnancy.

The CDR3 sequence: CASSLATLATGEQFF. In nucleotides, the CDR3 is TGTGCCAGCAGCTTGGCCACCCTAGCCACAGGGGAGCAGTTCTTC. The V call is TRBV5-4, the J call TRBJ2-1, with D perhaps TRBD1 (6 bases). Between the trimmed V and J ends, which lost 0 bases and 10 bases, there was a span of 17 bases. CDR1 is SGHNT and CDR2 is YYREEE in the germline V gene (reference sequence). The CDR3 sequence is 15 residues long.